The present T cell receptor (beta chain) was sequenced within a study of prognosis after radiotherapy for stage I lung cancer. Findings and limits, study-wide: Reduced unique TCR clone counts were recorded after stereotactic body radiation therapy, with a median of 10,088 versus 6,861.

Amplification of the TCR beta CDR3 (from genomic DNA) was done by two-round multiplex PCR. For every TRBV and TRBJ gene, a specific primer was used in first-round PCR. Universal primers featured in the second PCR round. TCRdb recomputed calls from the multiplex PCR reads with MiXCR, one row per CDR3 protein. The sample lists around 27,000 distinct CDR3 sequences; roughly 30% were seen once. This clonotype came up many times. Antigen specificity is unknown. Germline assignment: CDR1 SGHNT and CDR2 YYREEE (reference sequence). V lost 4 bases, J lost 4 bases, and 10 bases stayed unmatched. This CDR3 has 15 amino acids.

V gene TRBV5-4 combines with J gene TRBJ2-7; 8 bases align to TRBD2. The clonotype comes from a donor aged 50 or older with non-small cell lung cancer. The starting material was PBMCs, obtained before or after stereotactic body radiation therapy (not recorded which). The DNA for the CDR3 is TGTGCCAGCAGCCGTCCGGGACTAGGAGGTTACGAGCAGTACTTC. This sequence encodes CASSRPGLGGYEQYF.